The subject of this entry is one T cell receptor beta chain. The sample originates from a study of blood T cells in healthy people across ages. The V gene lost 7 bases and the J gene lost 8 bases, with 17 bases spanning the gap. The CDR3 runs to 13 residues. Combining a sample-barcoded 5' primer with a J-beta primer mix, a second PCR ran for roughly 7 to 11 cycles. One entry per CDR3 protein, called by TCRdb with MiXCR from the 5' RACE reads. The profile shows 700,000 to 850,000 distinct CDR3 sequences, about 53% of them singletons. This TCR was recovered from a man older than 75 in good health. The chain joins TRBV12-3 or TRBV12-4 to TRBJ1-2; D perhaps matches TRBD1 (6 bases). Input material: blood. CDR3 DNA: TGTGCCAGCACCCTGAACGGGGGGCTAGGCTACACCTTC. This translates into CASTLNGGLGYTF.